This T cell receptor (beta chain) was identified in a study of identical twins. Findings of the study overall: Researchers reported excess low generation probability among twin-shared out-of-frame alpha sequences.

TCRdb fed the 5' RACE reads into MiXCR, producing one record per CDR3 protein. The table has 1.5 million to 2 million distinct CDR3 sequences, about 32% seen once; the top ten hold about 0.25%. This clonotype was picked up a small number of times. Its antigen is as yet unknown. Trimming took 1 base from V and 8 from J; bases not matched to a gene: 3. This CDR3 has 14 amino acids. The V gene's germline CDR1 is SGHTA and CDR2 FQGNSA. This receptor was taken from a newborn girl in good health. The gene calls are TRBV7-2 and TRBJ2-4; 9 bases line up with TRBD2. The sample taken for sequencing was cord blood. The CDR3 DNA is TGTGCCAGCAGCTTAGGACTAGCGGTTGACATTCAGTACTTC. Translating gives CASSLGLAVDIQYF.